A single sample gave rise to the 13 T cell receptor beta chains below, sequenced in a study of control samples from healthy donors and cancer patients. Sequenced by immunoSEQ multiplex PCR; TCRdb stores in-frame clones only, minus some. The sample shows about 180,000 clones, more than 90% of them seen only once. The sequencing sample was made of blood. Every receptor here comes from a man aged 25-45 years in good health.

V usage is TRBV24-1 and J usage is TRBJ2-3; 10 bases are shared with TRBD1. Germline V gene lookup returns CDR1 KGHDR and CDR2 SFDVKD. V lost 3 bases to trimming and J lost 4 bases; unmatched junction nucleotides: 9. This CDR3 spans 17 amino acids. CDR3 nucleotide sequence: TGTGCCACCAGTGATCGTACCGGGACAGGGGAAGCAGATACGCAGTATTTT. It translates to CATSDRTGTGEADTQYF.

In nucleotides, the CDR3 is TGTGCCACCAGTGACACGGACAGGGTAGATGGCTACACCTTC. Protein product: CATSDTDRVDGYTF. The V gene is TRBV24-1, the J gene TRBJ1-2; TRBD1 aligns across 8 bases. J gave up 6 bases and V 4 bases, and 6 bases lay outside the gene matches. The length of the CDR3 is 14 residues. CDR1 is KGHDR and CDR2 is SFDVKD in the germline V gene.

The chain recombines TRBV28 with TRBJ1-1; no firm D call. CDR3 length: 11 amino acids. The V gene's germline CDR1 is MDHEN and CDR2 SYDVKM. V was trimmed by 3 bases and J by 7 bases, leaving 6 bases between them. CDR3 region: CASSFRSEAFF. The CDR3 DNA reads as TGTGCCAGCAGTTTCCGTAGTGAAGCTTTCTTT.

V is TRBV3-1 (or the pseudogene TRBV3-2) and J is TRBJ2-7; D tentatively fits TRBD1 or TRBD2 (5 bases each). CDR3 length: 17 amino acids. V dropped 2 bases and J dropped 0 bases, with 17 bases sitting between them. The germline CDR1 and CDR2 sequences are LGHDT and YNNKEL (reference sequence). The CDR3 region has the DNA TGTGCCAGCAGCCAATTATGGGGACCGAGGTCCTCCTACGAGCAGTACTTC. Translated: CASSQLWGPRSSYEQYF.

This chain connects TRBV6-1 to TRBJ2-7, with no clear D. V dropped 1 base and J dropped 0 bases, with 10 bases sitting between them. The CDR3 totals 15 residues. CDR1 and CDR2 from the germline V gene are MNHNS and SASEGT. CDR3 sequence (DNA): TGTGCCAGCAGTGAAGGGGCCACAGTCTCCTACGAGCAGTACTTC. Residues: CASSEGATVSYEQYF.

CDR3 coding DNA: TGTGCCAGTAGTTCTTCCGGGTATTACTATGGCTACACCTTC. It is translated as CASSSSGYYYGYTF. The genes are TRBV19 and TRBJ1-2; D not certain. The CDR3 consists of 14 residues. In germline, CDR1 is LNHDA, CDR2 SQIVND (reference sequence). Trimming removed 5 bases from V and 3 bases from J, with 13 bases in between.

V and J are TRBV15 and TRBJ2-3; D gene ambiguous. This CDR3 has 13 amino acids. CDR1 is LNHNV, CDR2 YYDKDF, per germline (reference sequence). The V gene lost 1 base and the J gene lost 4 bases, with 6 bases spanning the gap. CDR3 region: CATSRASPDTQYF. The CDR3 DNA sequence: TGTGCCACCAGCAGAGCTTCTCCAGATACGCAGTATTTT.

The chain couples TRBV3-1 (or the pseudogene TRBV3-2) to TRBJ2-2; no reliable D call. From germline, CDR1 is LGHDT and CDR2 YNNKEL (reference sequence). Trimming took off 1 base at V and 0 bases at J, with 3 bases between the two ends. CDR3 length: 14 amino acids. The CDR3 nucleotides read TGTGCCAGCAGCCAAGTACCGAACACCGGGGAGCTGTTTTTT. Translation: CASSQVPNTGELFF.

The chain has TRBV7-6 and TRBJ2-3, with 8 bases lining up with TRBD2. CDR3 length: 15 amino acids. V trimming: 3 bases; J trimming: 3 bases; junction bases outside the gene matches: 5. Germline values: CDR1 SGHVS, CDR2 FNYEAQ. The CDR3 loop reads CASSFRGGGTDTQYF. For the CDR3, the DNA is TGTGCCAGCAGCTTCCGGGGGGGCGGGACAGATACGCAGTATTTT.

This sequence joins TRBV19 and TRBJ1-5; 8 bases line up with TRBD1. Germline CDR1 is LNHDA and CDR2 is SQIVND (reference sequence). This CDR3 has 17 residues. Germline trimming cut 7 bases from V and 2 bases from J; bases unmatched to any gene: 13. CDR3 protein: CASIPRSGGSGNQPQHF. CDR3 DNA sequence: TGTGCCAGTATTCCAAGATCAGGGGGCTCAGGCAATCAGCCCCAGCATTTT.

The chain uses TRBV20-1 and TRBJ1-3; 9 bases fit TRBD1. V dropped 3 bases and J dropped 4; count of bases not matched to a gene: 4. CDR1 and CDR2 from the germline V gene are DFQATT and SNEGSKA (reference sequence). This CDR3 has 14 amino acids. Here the CDR3 DNA reads TGCAGTGCTAGTCACAGGGGGCAGGGAAACACCATATATTTT. Encoded protein: CSASHRGQGNTIYF.

The chain couples TRBV6-1 to TRBJ1-2, with D perhaps TRBD1 (5 bases). The CDR3 spans 13 residues. CDR1 and CDR2 (germline): MNHNS, SASEGT. V lost 3 bases and J lost 4, with 9 bases in between. CDR3 protein: CASSDGGFYGYTF. CDR3 sequence (DNA): TGTGCCAGCAGTGATGGGGGTTTCTATGGCTACACCTTC.

The rearrangement links TRBV7-9 to TRBJ1-1; perhaps TRBD1 as D (6 bases). The CDR3 spans 15 residues. V was pared by 2 bases and J by 2 bases, with 12 bases between. CDR1 is SEHNR, CDR2 FQNEAQ, per germline (reference sequence). This CDR3 is CASSLRAGHNTEAFF. The CDR3 DNA is TGTGCCAGCAGCTTACGCGCGGGACACAACACTGAAGCTTTCTTT.